This T cell receptor beta chain appears in the sequencing data of a study of T cell responses to AZD1222 COVID-19 vaccine. Study-wide results and caveats: Only five to seven AZD1222 recipients tested seropositive at baseline. The donor cohort was predominantly white British with a female majority, and clonal diversity may have been underestimated.

With 1 base clipped from V and 2 bases from J, the junction kept 5 bases outside the gene matches. The CDR3 has 15 residues. Germline V gene sequence: CDR1 GTSNPN, CDR2 SVGIG (reference sequence). Some clones are missing from TCRdb's copy, which holds only in-frame ones; the method was immunoSEQ multiplex PCR. This sample yields about 140,000 clones, of which around 91% are seen a single time; around 4.7% belongs to the top ten. Comment on this clone: As yet, its antigen is unknown.

The clonotype comes from an adult in good health. The material sequenced was peripheral blood, taken on day 0 of AZD1222 vaccination. The chain uses TRBV30 and TRBJ1-1; 9 bases match TRBD1. The CDR3 spells CAWSASDRGNTEAFF. The CDR3 DNA is TGTGCCTGGAGTGCTTCGGACAGGGGAAACACTGAAGCTTTCTTT.